What follows are 22 T cell receptor beta chains derived from one specimen sequenced in a study of T cells after yellow fever vaccination. TCRdb reprocessed the 5' RACE reads with MiXCR, giving one entry per CDR3 protein. The data show around 350,000 distinct CDR3 sequences, around 6.4% seen once. The sequenced sample was PBMCs, obtained 5 days after the yellow fever booster vaccination. These receptors originate from a man aged 30-40 years who received the YFV17D yellow fever vaccine.

The J gene is TRBJ1-1, the V gene TRBV30; D possibly corresponds to TRBD1 (6 bases). Trimming removed 4 bases at V and 0 bases at J, with 15 bases between. CDR3 size: 15 residues. Germline V lookup: CDR1 GTSNPN, CDR2 SVGIG (reference sequence). The CDR3 DNA reads as TGTGCCTGGACTTCAGGGGAGATTATGAACACTGAAGCTTTCTTT. Translating it yields CAWTSGEIMNTEAFF.

Comments on this clonotype: Being one base from a much bigger clone, this may be a read error. The chain recombines TRBV4-3 with TRBJ2-2; D possibly corresponds to TRBD1 (5 bases). V lost 6 bases and J 7 bases, leaving 15 bases between the germline ends. Germline values: CDR1 LGHNA, CDR2 YSLEER. This CDR3 contains 14 residues. CDR3 DNA sequence: TGCGCCAGCAGAGACGTAATGGACATCGGGGAGCTGTTTTTT. Its translation: CASRDVMDIGELFF.

This rearrangement joins TRBV15 to TRBJ2-5, with D possibly matching TRBD2 (7 bases). V was trimmed by 0 bases and J by 2 bases, leaving 16 bases between them. CDR1 is LNHNV and CDR2 is YYDKDF in the germline V gene (reference sequence). This CDR3 comprises 17 residues. CDR3: CATSRDRAQGLQETQYF. The CDR3 region has the DNA TGTGCCACCAGCAGAGATAGGGCACAGGGACTACAAGAGACCCAGTACTTC. The full variable domain, rest sourced from reference TRBV15 and TRBJ2-5, is DAMVIQNPRYQVTQFGKPVTLSCSQTLNHNVMYWYQQKSSQAPKLLFHYYDKDFNNEADTPDNFQSRRPNTSFCFLDIRSPGLGDTAMYLCATSRDRAQGLQETQYFGPGTRLLVL.

This clonotype occurred a few times. This chain joins TRBV15 and TRBJ2-7, with 11 bases identical to TRBD2. V lost 0 bases and J lost 4; bases outside the gene matches: 5. This CDR3 contains 16 residues. Germline V lookup: CDR1 LNHNV, CDR2 YYDKDF (reference sequence). The CDR3 loop reads CATSRDLGTSGYEQYF. In nucleotides, the CDR3 is TGTGCCACCAGCAGAGATCTCGGGACTAGCGGTTACGAGCAGTACTTC.

This clonotype has a count of ten or more. J is TRBJ2-1 and V is TRBV7-2; a weak D match, TRBD1 (6 bases). The V gene's germline CDR1 is SGHTA and CDR2 FQGNSA. This CDR3 comprises 15 residues. Trimming cost V 5 bases and J 5 bases, with 16 bases left between them. The CDR3 nucleotides are TGTGCCAGCAGCGACCCGGGACACTACAACAATGAGCAGTTCTTC. It encodes CASSDPGHYNNEQFF.

The chain uses TRBV2 and TRBJ1-4; D not resolved. Germline values: CDR1 SNHLY, CDR2 FYNNEI. Trimming removed 2 bases from V and 0 bases from J, with 7 bases in between. The CDR3 length is 15 residues. The CDR3 nucleotides read TGTGCCAGCAGTGAAAAGCGTGCAACTAATGAAAAACTGTTTTTT. It encodes CASSEKRATNEKLFF.

The chain carries TRBV12-3 or TRBV12-4 and TRBJ2-3; D is undetermined. The CDR3 has 15 residues. The V and J ends lost 5 bases and 0 bases respectively, with 12 bases between them. As DNA, the CDR3 is TGTGCCAGCAGTCCACGCGCCCAGAGCACAGATACGCAGTATTTT. It translates to CASSPRAQSTDTQYF.

In the case of this clonotype: One junction end disagrees with the germline gene, perhaps due to a read error. The chain uses TRBV6-1 and TRBJ1-1; D call uncertain. The CDR3 length is 12 residues. CDR1 and CDR2 from the germline V gene are MNHNS and SASEGT. In nucleotides, the CDR3 is TGTGCCAGCAGAGAAGAGAACACTGAAGCTTTCTTT. This encodes CASREENTEAFF.

This clonotype has just a few counts. The rearrangement joins TRBV5-1 to TRBJ2-5; D tentatively reads TRBD1 or TRBD2 (6 bases each). Per germline, CDR1 SGHRS and CDR2 YFSETQ. The CDR3 is 16 residues long. Trimming pared 4 bases from V and 4 bases from J, leaving 20 bases between. The CDR3 DNA follows: TGCGCCAGCAGCGCTGGACAGTCAAGGAGGGGAGAGACCCAGTACTTC. It encodes CASSAGQSRRGETQYF.

DNA of the CDR3: TGTGCCAGCAGCAATCCGGGACTAGCGGGAGGGCCGAAGATCGGGGAGCTGTTTTTT. It translates to CASSNPGLAGGPKIGELFF. The gene calls are TRBV6-2 or TRBV6-3 and TRBJ2-2; TRBD2 agrees at 16 bases. The CDR3 extends over 19 amino acids. Trimming at V came to 6 bases and at J to 7 bases, leaving 14 bases not matched to a gene. Germline V gives CDR1 MNHEY, CDR2 SVGEGT.

This clonotype was seen only a few times. The chain couples TRBV6-2 or TRBV6-3 to TRBJ2-7; a weak D match, TRBD1 (5 bases). CDR1 is MNHEY, CDR2 SVGEGT, per germline. The V and J ends lost 3 bases and 3 bases respectively, with 18 bases between them. This CDR3 spans 16 amino acids. The CDR3 DNA follows: TGTGCCAGCAGTTATTTACCCCGACAGAGAAGCTACGAGCAGTACTTC. The encoded protein is CASSYLPRQRSYEQYF.

The chain joins TRBV30 to TRBJ2-7; possibly TRBD2 for D (6 bases). Germline V gene data show CDR1 as GTSNPN and CDR2 as SVGIG (reference sequence). The CDR3 sequence is 11 residues long. V gave up 4 bases and J gave up 6 bases, with 10 bases separating them. CDR3 residues: CAWTLATEQYF. The CDR3 DNA reads TGTGCCTGGACCCTAGCGACCGAGCAGTACTTC.

This clonotype was counted between two and nine times. The rearrangement uses TRBV7-2 and TRBJ2-2; 14 bases are a match to TRBD2. Per the germline V gene, CDR1 is SGHTA and CDR2 is FQGNSA. After removal of 2 bases from V and 5 bases from J, the junction contained 4 bases not matched to a gene. This CDR3 has 17 residues. This CDR3 is CASSLFGTSGRTGELFF. The CDR3 region has the DNA TGTGCCAGCAGCTTATTCGGGACTAGCGGGAGAACCGGGGAGCTGTTTTTT.

This clonotype was counted ten times or more. The chain couples TRBV2 to TRBJ2-1, with a tentative D call TRBD2 (5 bases). CDR3 length: 12 residues. Germline V gene sequence: CDR1 SNHLY, CDR2 FYNNEI. V dropped 6 bases and J dropped 10 bases, with 13 bases sitting between them. The CDR3 coding sequence is TGTGCCAGCAGGAGGGAGTTCGGGGAGCAGTTCTTC. Protein sequence: CASRREFGEQFF.

This clonotype has a count of ten or more. The chain carries TRBV20-1 and TRBJ2-2, with 7 bases that match TRBD1. From germline, CDR1 is DFQATT and CDR2 SNEGSKA (reference sequence). The CDR3 is 15 residues long. The V and J ends lost 4 bases and 5 bases, in that order; junction bases with no gene match: 10. The CDR3, as DNA: TGCAGTGCTACCCAGGACAGGATCGGGACCGGGGAGCTGTTTTTT. It yields the protein CSATQDRIGTGELFF.

This clonotype was seen only a few times. The chain links TRBV2 to TRBJ2-6; 8 nucleotides match TRBD1. V trimming: 3 bases; J trimming: 15 bases; junction bases outside the gene matches: 10. The length of the CDR3 is 14 residues. Germline CDR1 reads SNHLY; CDR2 reads FYNNEI. CDR3: CASSDYGQGKSLTF. CDR3 in DNA: TGTGCCAGCAGTGACTATGGACAGGGAAAGAGCCTGACTTTC.

This clonotype was observed many times. V and J are TRBV20-1 and TRBJ2-5; D is possibly TRBD1 (6 bases). The CDR3 consists of 12 residues. V lost 4 bases and J 7 bases, leaving 13 bases between the germline ends. Germline V gene lookup returns CDR1 DFQATT and CDR2 SNEGSKA (reference sequence). The CDR3 DNA follows: TGCAGTGCTAACAGGGAGTTGGGGACCCAGTACTTC. Translation gives CSANRELGTQYF.

This chain's CDR3 is CASSSGGGRTSYGYTF. Here the CDR3 DNA reads TGCGCCAGCAGCTCAGGGGGCGGGAGGACTTCATATGGCTACACCTTC. The gene calls are TRBV5-1 and TRBJ1-2; 8 bases are a match to TRBD1. Germline CDR1 is SGHRS and CDR2 is YFSETQ. J gave up 5 bases and V 3 bases, and 12 bases lay outside the gene matches. The CDR3 covers 16 residues.

The chain employs TRBV10-3 and TRBJ2-5, with TRBD1 matching 11 bases. This CDR3 spans 15 amino acids. V gave up 6 bases and J gave up 4 bases; unmatched junction bases: 7. CDR1 is ENHRY and CDR2 is SYGVKD in the germline V gene. CDR3 in DNA: TGTGCCATCAGGGAAGGGACAGGGGGGTCAGAGACCCAGTACTTC. Residues: CAIREGTGGSETQYF.

This clonotype was recorded at least ten times. V and J are TRBV9 and TRBJ2-7; D possibly corresponds to TRBD2 (6 bases). This CDR3 spans 14 amino acids. Germline V CDR1 and CDR2: SGDLS, YYNGEE. V was trimmed by 2 bases and J by 1 base, leaving 10 bases between them. CDR3 nucleotides: TGTGCCAGCAGCGTCCTCGGGACTTCCTACGAGCAGTACTTC. This translates into CASSVLGTSYEQYF.

In the case of this clonotype: One end of the junction does not line up with germline, which may come from a read error. The V and J genes are TRBV12-3 or TRBV12-4 and TRBJ1-2; the D is unclear. The length of the CDR3 is 12 residues. The CDR3 nucleotides read TGTGCCAGCTGTTTAGAGTACTATGGCTACACCTTC. This sequence encodes CASCLEYYGYTF.

This clonotype was counted a few times. The chain joins TRBV12-3 or TRBV12-4 to TRBJ2-1; a possible D gene is TRBD2 (5 bases). This CDR3 has 14 amino acids. The V and J ends lost 3 bases and 8 bases respectively, with 14 bases between them. Written as DNA, the CDR3 is TGTGCCAGCAGTTTCCGTCGCCTAGCCGATGAGCAGTTCTTC. Its protein is CASSFRRLADEQFF.